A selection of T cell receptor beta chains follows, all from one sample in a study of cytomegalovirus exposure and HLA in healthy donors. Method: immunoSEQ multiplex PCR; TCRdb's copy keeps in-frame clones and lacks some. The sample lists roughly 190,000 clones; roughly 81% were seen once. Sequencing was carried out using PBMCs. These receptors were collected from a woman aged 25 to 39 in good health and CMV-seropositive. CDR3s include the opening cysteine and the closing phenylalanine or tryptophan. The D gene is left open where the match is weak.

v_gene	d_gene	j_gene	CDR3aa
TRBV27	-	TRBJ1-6	CASSSTLTPSYNSPLHF
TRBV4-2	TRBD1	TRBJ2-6	CASSQDPGGSGANVLTF
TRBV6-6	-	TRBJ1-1	CASSSDRPMNTEAFF
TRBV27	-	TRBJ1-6	CASSAGWGWTLHF
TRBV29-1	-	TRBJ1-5	CSVEDGRTQHF
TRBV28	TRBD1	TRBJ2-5	CASSASGTAQETQYF
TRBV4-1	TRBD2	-	CASSPGGGAAYEQYF
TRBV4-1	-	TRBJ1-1	CASSQAGYRGTEAFF
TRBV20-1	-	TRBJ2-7	CSAYSSYEQYF
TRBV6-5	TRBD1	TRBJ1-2	CASSYSGTESHGYTF
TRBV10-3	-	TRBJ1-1	CAISGGANEAFF
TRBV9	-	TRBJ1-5	CASSAADISNQPQHF
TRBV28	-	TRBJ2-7	CASTGRGTHSYEQYF
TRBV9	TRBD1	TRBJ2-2	CASNTGGYTGELFF
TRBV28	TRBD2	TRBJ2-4	CASSPRTSGYQNIQYF
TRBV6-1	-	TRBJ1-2	CASSPLTSRFYGYTF
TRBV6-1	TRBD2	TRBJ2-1	CASSELAGSGNEQFF
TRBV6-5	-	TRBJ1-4	CASSYSGATNEKLFF
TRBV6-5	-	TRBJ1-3	CASSYSPGSGNTIYF
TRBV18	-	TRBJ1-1	CASARDNEAFF
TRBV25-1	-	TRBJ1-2	CASSGRAGGHGYTF
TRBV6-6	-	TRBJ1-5	CASSGLRGRVNQPQHF
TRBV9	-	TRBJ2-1	CASSVDLTSYNEQFF
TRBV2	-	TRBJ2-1	CASTPKTSQIYNEQFF
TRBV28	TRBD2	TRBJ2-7	CASSLFRRGRAEYEQYF
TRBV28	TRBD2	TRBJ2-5	CASSPRLAAQETQYF
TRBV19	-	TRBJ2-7	CASSAVPGDEQYF
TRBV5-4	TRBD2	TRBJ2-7	CASSPTGTTSYEQYF
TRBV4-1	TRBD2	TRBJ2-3	CASSQERLAGGTDTQYF
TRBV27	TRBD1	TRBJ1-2	CASSQQGANYGYTF
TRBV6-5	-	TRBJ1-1	CASSYRVGGEAFF
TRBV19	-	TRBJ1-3	CASSIGADSGNTIYF
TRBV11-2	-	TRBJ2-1	CASSFGTQNEQFF
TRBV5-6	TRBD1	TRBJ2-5	CASSFDRGPRETQYF
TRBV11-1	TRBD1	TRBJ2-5	CASRARTGGEAQYF
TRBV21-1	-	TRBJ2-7	CASSNWTRSYEQYF
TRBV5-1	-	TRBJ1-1	CASSLGRVTEAFF
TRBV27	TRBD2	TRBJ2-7	CASSLSSGDYEQYF
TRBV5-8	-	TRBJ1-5	CASVRGEWNQPQHF
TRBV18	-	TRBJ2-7	CASSYAEETYEQYF
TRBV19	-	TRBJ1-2	CASSPGTYIRGYTF
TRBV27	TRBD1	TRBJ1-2	CASSSWDRADYGYTF
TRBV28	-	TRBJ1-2	CASRVSGILYGYTF
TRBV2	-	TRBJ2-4	CASSGRLTENIQYF